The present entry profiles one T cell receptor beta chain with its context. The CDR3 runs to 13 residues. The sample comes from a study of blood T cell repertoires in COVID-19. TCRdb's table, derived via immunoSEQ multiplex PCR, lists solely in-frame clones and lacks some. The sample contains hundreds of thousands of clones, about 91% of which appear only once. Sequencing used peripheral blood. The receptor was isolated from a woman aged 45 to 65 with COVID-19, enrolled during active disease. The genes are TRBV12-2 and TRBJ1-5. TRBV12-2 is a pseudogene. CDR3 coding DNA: TGTGCAAGTCGCTGTCGGGGGAGTCAGCCCCAGCATTTT. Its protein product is CASRCRGSQPQHF.